One sample yielded the 10 T cell receptor beta chains listed below, sequenced in a study of OX40 agonist ivuxolimab in advanced cancers. TCRdb keeps only in-frame clones here, not all; method: immunoSEQ multiplex PCR. This table has more than 70,000 clones, roughly nine tenths appearing once. The specimen comprised CD4+ or CD8+ T cells sorted from blood, sampled in a trial of the OX40 agonist ivuxolimab. Receptors were obtained from an adult with an advanced solid tumor such as melanoma, head and neck, liver or kidney cancer.

V gene TRBV11-2 combines with J gene TRBJ2-4; perhaps TRBD2 as D (6 bases). The CDR3 contains 15 residues. Germline loops: CDR1 SGHAT, CDR2 FQNNGV. Trimming cost V 1 base and J 0 bases, with 7 bases left between them. The CDR3, as DNA: TGTGCCAGCAGCTTAGCGGGGGTAGCCAAAAACATTCAGTACTTC. Its protein is CASSLAGVAKNIQYF.

The V call is TRBV28, the J call TRBJ1-2; no reliable D call. From germline, CDR1 is MDHEN and CDR2 SYDVKM. V was trimmed by 2 bases and J by 3 bases, leaving 10 bases between them. This CDR3 contains 14 residues. This CDR3 is CASSLAPRHYGYTF. DNA of the CDR3: TGTGCCAGCAGTTTAGCCCCTCGTCACTATGGCTACACCTTC.

The sample holds a few counts of this clone. This chain joins TRBV12-5 and TRBJ1-5, with 10 bases lining up with TRBD1. Germline V gene lookup returns CDR1 LGHNT and CDR2 FRNRAP. The CDR3 length is 13 residues. V shed 7 bases, J shed 7 bases, and the junction held 4 bases outside the gene matches. The CDR3 reads CASDQTGGQPQHF. Here the CDR3 DNA reads TGTGCTAGTGATCAGACAGGGGGCCAGCCCCAGCATTTT.

This chain uses TRBV27 with TRBJ2-3, with 7 bases matching TRBD1. The CDR3 has 13 residues. The ends lost 3 bases at V and 5 bases at J; junction bases unmatched: 2. Germline loops: CDR1 MNHEY, CDR2 SMNVEV (reference sequence). Here the CDR3 DNA reads TGTGCCAGCAGTTTTAGGGGGCGAGATACGCAGTATTTT. This encodes CASSFRGRDTQYF.

This sequence joins TRBV4-2 and TRBJ1-2; D is unresolved. The V gene's germline CDR1 is LGHNA and CDR2 YNFKEQ. Trimming stripped 2 bases from V and 8 bases from J, with 12 bases between. The CDR3 totals 13 residues. DNA for the CDR3: TGTGCCAGCAGCCAAAGTCCCCGGGTGGGCTACACCTTC. Its protein is CASSQSPRVGYTF.

This clone has just one count. The chain couples TRBV11-1 to TRBJ1-1, with D maybe TRBD1 (6 bases). CDR3 length: 16 amino acids. V dropped 3 bases and J dropped 5 bases, with 19 bases sitting between them. Germline V lookup: CDR1 SGHAT, CDR2 FQDESV (reference sequence). The CDR3 sequence is CASSLWPTGGRTEAFF. The CDR3, as DNA: TGTGCCAGCAGCTTGTGGCCCACCGGGGGGCGGACTGAAGCTTTCTTT.

The chain carries TRBV6-6 and TRBJ2-7; the D gene is possibly TRBD2 (6 bases). The CDR3 totals 15 residues. Trimming shortened V by 6 bases and J by 2 bases, and 17 bases separated the two germline ends. The germline V gene encodes CDR1 MNHNY and CDR2 SVGAGI (reference sequence). The CDR3 nucleotides read TGTGCCAGCAGGTCCGGGACTCTCACCCCCTACGAGCAGTACTTC. The encoded protein is CASRSGTLTPYEQYF.

The chain is built from TRBV15 and TRBJ1-2; D ambiguous. The germline V gene encodes CDR1 LNHNV and CDR2 YYDKDF (reference sequence). The CDR3 runs to 13 residues. V was shortened by 1 base and J by 4 bases, with 7 bases between the two germline ends. The CDR3 is CATSRGSGYGYTF. Written as DNA, the CDR3 is TGTGCCACCAGCAGAGGGTCAGGCTATGGCTACACCTTC.

V is TRBV6-5 and J is TRBJ2-7; 11 bases map to TRBD2. Germline trimming cut 6 bases from V and 6 bases from J; bases unmatched to any gene: 7. Per the germline V gene, CDR1 is MNHEY and CDR2 is SVGAGI. The CDR3 is 14 amino acids. The CDR3 is CASSPGLAASEQYF. The CDR3 region has the DNA TGTGCCAGCAGCCCGGGACTAGCGGCTTCCGAGCAGTACTTC.

The V and J genes are TRBV28 and TRBJ1-4; TRBD1 matches 10 bases. Germline lookup yields CDR1 MDHEN and CDR2 SYDVKM. J gave up 8 bases and V 5 bases, and 8 bases lay outside the gene matches. The CDR3 loop spans 15 amino acids. Here the CDR3 DNA reads TGTGCCAGCAGTCTGGGGACAGGGGAAGGGGAAAAACTGTTTTTT. Translating gives CASSLGTGEGEKLFF. Supplemented by reference TRBV28 and TRBJ1-4, the full variable domain reads DVKVTQSSRYLVKRTGEKVFLECVQDMDHENMFWYRQDPGLGLRLIYFSYDVKMKEKGDIPEGYSVSREKKERFSLILESASTNQTSMYLCASSLGTGEGEKLFFGSGTQLSVL.